The clone carrying this TCR beta chain has a handful of counts. This sample was taken from a study of blood T cell dynamics during melanoma immunotherapy. Trimming removed 5 bases from V and 0 bases from J, with 13 bases in between. The CDR3 loop spans 16 amino acids. Germline loops: CDR1 SSHAT, CDR2 FNYEAQ (reference sequence). Clones were read by immunoSEQ multiplex PCR, and TCRdb kept only the in-frame ones, dropping some. This sample carries some 10,000 clones, 84% of them seen once, and the ten largest clones take 13% to 15%. Time point given: pre-treatment baseline. V gene TRBV7-7 combines with J gene TRBJ2-2, with D tentatively TRBD2 (5 bases). The clonotype originates from a human donor with melanoma. The input for sequencing was blood, taken from a patient treated with checkpoint blockade. The CDR3 region is CASSARGPANTGELFF. DNA for the CDR3: TGTGCCAGCAGCGCCCGGGGTCCGGCGAACACCGGGGAGCTGTTTTTT. The entire variable domain, with the rest obtained from reference TRBV7-7 and TRBJ2-2, is as follows: GAGVSQSPRYKVTKRGQDVTLRCDPISSHATLYWYQQALGQGPEFLTYFNYEAQPDKSGLPSDRFSAERPEGSISTLTIQRTEQRDSAMYRCASSARGPANTGELFFGEGSRLTVL.